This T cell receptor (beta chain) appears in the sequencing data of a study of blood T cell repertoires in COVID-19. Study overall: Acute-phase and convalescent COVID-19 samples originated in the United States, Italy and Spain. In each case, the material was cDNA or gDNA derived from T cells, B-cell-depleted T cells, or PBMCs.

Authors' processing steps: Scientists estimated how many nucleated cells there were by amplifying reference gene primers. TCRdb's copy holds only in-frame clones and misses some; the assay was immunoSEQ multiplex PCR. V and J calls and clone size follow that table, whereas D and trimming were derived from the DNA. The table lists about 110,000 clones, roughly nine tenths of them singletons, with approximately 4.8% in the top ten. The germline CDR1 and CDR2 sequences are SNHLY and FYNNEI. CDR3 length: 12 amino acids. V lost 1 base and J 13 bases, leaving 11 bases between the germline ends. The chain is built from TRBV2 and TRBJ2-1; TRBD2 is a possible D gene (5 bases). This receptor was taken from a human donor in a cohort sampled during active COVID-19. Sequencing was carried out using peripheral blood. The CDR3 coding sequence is TGTGCCAGCAGTGAAGAAGTTCGACTACAGTTCTTC. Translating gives CASSEEVRLQFF.